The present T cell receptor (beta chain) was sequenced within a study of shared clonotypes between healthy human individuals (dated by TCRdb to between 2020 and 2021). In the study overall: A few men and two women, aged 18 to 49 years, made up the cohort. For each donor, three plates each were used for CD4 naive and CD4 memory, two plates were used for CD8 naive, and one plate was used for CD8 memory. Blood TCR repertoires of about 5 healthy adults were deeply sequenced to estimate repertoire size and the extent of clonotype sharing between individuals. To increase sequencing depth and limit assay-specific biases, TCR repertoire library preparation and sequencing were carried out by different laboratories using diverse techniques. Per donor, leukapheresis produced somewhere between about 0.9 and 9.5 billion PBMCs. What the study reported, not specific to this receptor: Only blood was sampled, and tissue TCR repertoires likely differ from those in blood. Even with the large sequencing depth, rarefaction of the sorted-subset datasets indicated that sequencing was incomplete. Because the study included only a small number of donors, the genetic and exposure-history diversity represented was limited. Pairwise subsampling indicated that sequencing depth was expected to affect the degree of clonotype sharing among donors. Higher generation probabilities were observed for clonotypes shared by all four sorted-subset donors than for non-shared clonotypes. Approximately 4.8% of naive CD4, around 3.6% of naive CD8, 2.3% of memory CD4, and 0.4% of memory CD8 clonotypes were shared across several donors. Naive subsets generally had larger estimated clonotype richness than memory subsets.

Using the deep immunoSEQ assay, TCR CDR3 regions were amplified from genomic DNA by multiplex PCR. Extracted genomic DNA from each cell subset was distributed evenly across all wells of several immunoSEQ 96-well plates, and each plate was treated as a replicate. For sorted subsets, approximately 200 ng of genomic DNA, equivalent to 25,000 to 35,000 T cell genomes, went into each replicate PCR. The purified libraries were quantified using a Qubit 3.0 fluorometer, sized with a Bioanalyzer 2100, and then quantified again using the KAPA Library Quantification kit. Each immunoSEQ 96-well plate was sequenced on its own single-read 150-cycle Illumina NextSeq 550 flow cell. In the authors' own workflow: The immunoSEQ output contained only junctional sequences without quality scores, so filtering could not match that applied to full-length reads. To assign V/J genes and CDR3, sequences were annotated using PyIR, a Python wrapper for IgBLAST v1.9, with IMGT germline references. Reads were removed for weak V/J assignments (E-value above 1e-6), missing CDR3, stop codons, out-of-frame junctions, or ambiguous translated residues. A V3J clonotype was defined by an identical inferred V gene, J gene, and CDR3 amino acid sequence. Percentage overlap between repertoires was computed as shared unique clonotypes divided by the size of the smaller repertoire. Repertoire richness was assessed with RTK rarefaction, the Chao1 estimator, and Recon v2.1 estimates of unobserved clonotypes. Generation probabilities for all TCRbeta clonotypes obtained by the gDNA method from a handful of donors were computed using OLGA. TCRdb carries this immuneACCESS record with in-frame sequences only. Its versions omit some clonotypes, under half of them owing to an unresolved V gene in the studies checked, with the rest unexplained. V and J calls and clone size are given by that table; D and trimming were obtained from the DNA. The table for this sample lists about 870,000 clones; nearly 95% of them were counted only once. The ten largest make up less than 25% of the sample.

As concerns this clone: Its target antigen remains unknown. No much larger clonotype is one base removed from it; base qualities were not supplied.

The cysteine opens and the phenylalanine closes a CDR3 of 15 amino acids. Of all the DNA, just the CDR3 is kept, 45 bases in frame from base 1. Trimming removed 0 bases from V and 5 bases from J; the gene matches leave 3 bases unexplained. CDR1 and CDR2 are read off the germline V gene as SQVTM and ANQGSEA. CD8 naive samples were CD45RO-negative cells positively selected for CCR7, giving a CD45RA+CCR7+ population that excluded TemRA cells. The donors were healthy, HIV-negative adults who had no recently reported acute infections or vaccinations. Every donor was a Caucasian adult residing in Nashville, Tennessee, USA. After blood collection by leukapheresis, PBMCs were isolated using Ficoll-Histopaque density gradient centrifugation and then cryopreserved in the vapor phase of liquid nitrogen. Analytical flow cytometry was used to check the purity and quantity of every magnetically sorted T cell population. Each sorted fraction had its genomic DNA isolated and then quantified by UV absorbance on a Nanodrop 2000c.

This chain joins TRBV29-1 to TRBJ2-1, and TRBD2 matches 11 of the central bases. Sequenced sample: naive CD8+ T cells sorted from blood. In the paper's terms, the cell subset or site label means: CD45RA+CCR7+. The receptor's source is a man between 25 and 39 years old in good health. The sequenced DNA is TGCAGCGTTGAAGAGTCACTAGCGGGAGACAATGAGCAGTTCTTC. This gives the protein CSVEESLAGDNEQFF.